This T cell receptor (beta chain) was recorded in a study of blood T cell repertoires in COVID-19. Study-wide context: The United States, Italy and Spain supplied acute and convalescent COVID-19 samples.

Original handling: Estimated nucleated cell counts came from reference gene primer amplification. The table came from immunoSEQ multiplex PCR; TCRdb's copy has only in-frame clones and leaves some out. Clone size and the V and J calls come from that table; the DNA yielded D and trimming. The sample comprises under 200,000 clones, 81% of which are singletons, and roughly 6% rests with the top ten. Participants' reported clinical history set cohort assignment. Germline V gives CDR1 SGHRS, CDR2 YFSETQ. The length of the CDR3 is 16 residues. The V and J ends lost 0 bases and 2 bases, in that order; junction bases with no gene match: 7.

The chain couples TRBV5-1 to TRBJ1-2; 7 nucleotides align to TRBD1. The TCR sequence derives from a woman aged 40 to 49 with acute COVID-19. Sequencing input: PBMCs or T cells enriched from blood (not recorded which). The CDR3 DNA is TGCGCCAGCAGCTTGGGCCCGGGACAGATAAACTATGGCTACACCTTC. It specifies CASSLGPGQINYGYTF.